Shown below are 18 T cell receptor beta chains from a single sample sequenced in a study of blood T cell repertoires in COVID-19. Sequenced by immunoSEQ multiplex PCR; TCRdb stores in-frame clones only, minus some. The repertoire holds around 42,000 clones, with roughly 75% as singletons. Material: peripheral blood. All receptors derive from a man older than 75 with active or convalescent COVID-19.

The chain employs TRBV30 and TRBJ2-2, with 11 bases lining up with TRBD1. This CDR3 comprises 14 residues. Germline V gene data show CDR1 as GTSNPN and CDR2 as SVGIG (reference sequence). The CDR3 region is CAADRGQITGELFF. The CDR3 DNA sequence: TGTGCGGCGGACAGGGGGCAAATCACCGGGGAGCTGTTTTTT.

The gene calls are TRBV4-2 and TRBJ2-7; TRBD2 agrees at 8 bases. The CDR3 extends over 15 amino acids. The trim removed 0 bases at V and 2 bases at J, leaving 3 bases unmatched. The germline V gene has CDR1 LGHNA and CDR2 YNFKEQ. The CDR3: CASSQDRGGPYEQYF. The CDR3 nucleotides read TGTGCCAGCAGCCAAGATCGGGGGGGCCCCTACGAGCAGTACTTC.

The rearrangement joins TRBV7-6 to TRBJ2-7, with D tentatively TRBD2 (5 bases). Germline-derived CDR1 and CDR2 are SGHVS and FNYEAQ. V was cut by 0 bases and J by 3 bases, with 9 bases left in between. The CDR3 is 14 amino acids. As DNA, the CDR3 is TGTGCCAGCAGCTTAGCCCGGGGAAACTACGAGCAGTACTTC. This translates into CASSLARGNYEQYF.

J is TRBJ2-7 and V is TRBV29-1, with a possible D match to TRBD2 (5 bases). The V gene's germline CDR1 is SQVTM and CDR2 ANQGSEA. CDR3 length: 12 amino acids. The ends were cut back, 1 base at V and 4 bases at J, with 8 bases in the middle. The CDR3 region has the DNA TGCAGCGTTGAAGCGGGGTTGTACGAGCAGTACTTC. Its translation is CSVEAGLYEQYF.

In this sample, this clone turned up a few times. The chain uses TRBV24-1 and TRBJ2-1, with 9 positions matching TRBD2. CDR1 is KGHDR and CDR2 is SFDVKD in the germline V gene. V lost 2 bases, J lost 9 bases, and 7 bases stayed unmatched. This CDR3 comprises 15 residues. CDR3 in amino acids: CATSDSGTSSSEQFF. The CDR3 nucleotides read TGTGCCACCAGTGATTCCGGGACTAGCAGCAGTGAGCAGTTCTTC.

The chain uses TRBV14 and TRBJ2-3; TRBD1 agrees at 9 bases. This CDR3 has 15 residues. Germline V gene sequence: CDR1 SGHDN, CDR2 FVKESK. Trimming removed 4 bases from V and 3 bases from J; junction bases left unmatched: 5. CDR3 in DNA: TGTGCCAGCAGCCGGGGACAGGGTTGGACAGATACGCAGTATTTT. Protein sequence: CASSRGQGWTDTQYF.

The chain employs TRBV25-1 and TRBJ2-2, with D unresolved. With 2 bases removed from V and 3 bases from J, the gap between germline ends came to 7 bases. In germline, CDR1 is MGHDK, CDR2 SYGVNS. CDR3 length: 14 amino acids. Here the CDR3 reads CASSERVHTGELFF. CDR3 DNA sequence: TGTGCCAGCAGTGAACGAGTCCACACCGGGGAGCTGTTTTTT.

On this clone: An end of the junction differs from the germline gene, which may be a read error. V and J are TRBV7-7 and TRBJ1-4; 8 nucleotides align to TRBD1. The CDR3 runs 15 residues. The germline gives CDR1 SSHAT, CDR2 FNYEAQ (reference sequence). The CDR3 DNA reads TGTGCTAGCAGCCCGTCAGGGGGCACTAATGAAAAACTGTTTTTT. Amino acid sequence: CASSPSGGTNEKLFF.

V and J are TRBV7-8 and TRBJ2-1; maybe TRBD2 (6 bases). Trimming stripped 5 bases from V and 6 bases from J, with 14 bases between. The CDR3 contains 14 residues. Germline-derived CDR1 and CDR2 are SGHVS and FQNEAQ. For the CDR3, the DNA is TGTGCCAGCAGCGAGAACCTAGCGTCCAATGAGCAGTTCTTC. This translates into CASSENLASNEQFF. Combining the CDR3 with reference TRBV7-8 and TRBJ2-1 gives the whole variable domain GAGVSQSPRYKVAKRGQDVALRCDPISGHVSLFWYQQALGQGPEFLTYFQNEAQLDKSGLPSDRFFAERPEGSVSTLKIQRTQQEDSAVYLCASSENLASNEQFFGPGTRLTVL.

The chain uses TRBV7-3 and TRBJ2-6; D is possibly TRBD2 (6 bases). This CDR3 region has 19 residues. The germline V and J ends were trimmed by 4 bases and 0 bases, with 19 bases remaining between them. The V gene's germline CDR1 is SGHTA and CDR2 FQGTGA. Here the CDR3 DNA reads TGTGCCAGCAGCTATCTAGTCGGGGGAGTCCCCTCTGGGGCCAACGTCCTGACTTTC. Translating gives CASSYLVGGVPSGANVLTF.

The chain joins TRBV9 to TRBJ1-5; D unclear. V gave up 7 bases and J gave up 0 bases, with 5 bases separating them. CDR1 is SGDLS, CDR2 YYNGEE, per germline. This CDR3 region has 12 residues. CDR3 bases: TGTGCCAGCTCTAATAGCAATCAGCCCCAGCATTTT. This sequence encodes CASSNSNQPQHF.

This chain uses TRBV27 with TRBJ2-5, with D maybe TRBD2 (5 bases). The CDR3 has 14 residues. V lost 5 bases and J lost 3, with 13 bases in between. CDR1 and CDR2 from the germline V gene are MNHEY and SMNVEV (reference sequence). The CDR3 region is CASSVPGRKETQYF. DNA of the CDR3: TGTGCCAGCAGTGTACCGGGAAGAAAAGAGACCCAGTACTTC.

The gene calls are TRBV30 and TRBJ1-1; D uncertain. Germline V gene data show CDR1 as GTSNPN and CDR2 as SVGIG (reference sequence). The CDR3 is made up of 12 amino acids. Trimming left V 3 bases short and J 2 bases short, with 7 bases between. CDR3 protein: CAWRRLNTEAFF. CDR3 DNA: TGTGCCTGGAGGCGCCTTAACACTGAAGCTTTCTTT.

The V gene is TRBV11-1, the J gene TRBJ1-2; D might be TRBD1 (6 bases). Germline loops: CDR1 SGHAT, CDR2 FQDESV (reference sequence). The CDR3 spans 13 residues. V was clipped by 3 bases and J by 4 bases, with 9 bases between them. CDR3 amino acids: CASSLGRGYGYTF. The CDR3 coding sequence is TGTGCCAGCAGCTTGGGCAGGGGCTATGGCTACACCTTC.

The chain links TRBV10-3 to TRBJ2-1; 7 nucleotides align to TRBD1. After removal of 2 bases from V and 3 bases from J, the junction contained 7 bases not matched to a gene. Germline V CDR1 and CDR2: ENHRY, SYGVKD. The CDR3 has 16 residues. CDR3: CAISEDDRAIYNEQFF. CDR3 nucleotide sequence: TGTGCCATCAGTGAGGACGACAGGGCCATCTACAATGAGCAGTTCTTC.

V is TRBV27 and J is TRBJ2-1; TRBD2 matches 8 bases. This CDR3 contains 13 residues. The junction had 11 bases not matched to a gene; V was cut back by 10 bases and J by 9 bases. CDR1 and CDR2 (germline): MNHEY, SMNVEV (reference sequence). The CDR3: CATGGGYTGEQFF. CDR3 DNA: TGTGCCACCGGGGGGGGATATACTGGTGAGCAGTTCTTC.

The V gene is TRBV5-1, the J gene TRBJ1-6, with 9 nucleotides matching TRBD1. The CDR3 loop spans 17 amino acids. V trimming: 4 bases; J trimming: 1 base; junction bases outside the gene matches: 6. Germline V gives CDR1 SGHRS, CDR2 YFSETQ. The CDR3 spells CASSRDRVGSYNSPLHF. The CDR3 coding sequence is TGCGCCAGCAGCAGGGACAGGGTGGGATCCTATAATTCACCCCTCCACTTT.

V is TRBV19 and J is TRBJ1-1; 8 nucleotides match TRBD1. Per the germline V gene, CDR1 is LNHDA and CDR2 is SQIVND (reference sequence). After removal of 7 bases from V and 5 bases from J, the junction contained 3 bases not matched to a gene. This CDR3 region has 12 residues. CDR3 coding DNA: TGTGCCAGTACCCGGACAGGGACTGAAGCTTTCTTT. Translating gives CASTRTGTEAFF.